This is a list of T cell receptor beta chains from one sample in a study of cytomegalovirus exposure and HLA in healthy donors. The table came from immunoSEQ multiplex PCR; TCRdb's copy has only in-frame clones and leaves some out. The sample holds about 130,000 clones, about 81% seen once. Sequenced: PBMCs. These receptors all stem from a woman in her twenties or thirties in good health and CMV-seronegative. Both conserved end residues are part of each CDR3. Fields, in order: J gene, clone size, V gene, D gene, CDR3 DNA, CDR3 protein. D genes are given only for firm matches. Size values are once, few and many counts, or a class for expanded clones, and some rows have none.

>TRBJ1-2|.|TRBV6-5|TRBD1
TGTGCCAGCAGTTACTCTGGACAGGGGATTGATGGCTACACCTTC
CASSYSGQGIDGYTF
>TRBJ1-2|.|TRBV6-5|.
TGTGCCAGCAGTTACTCTTTCCAGGTTTCTAACTATGGCTACACCTTC
CASSYSFQVSNYGYTF
>TRBJ1-6|.|TRBV5-6|.
TGTGCCAGCAGCTTGCGGGGTGCTAATTCACCCCTCCACTTT
CASSLRGANSPLHF
>TRBJ2-5|.|TRBV7-9|TRBD1
TGTGCCAGCAGCCCATCGCTGGACAGGGGGCAAGAGACCCAGTACTTC
CASSPSLDRGQETQYF
>TRBJ1-2|.|TRBV6-5|.
TGTGCCAGCAGTTATTTGACAGGCGGCTACACCTTC
CASSYLTGGYTF
>TRBJ1-2|.|TRBV7-2|.
TGTGCCAGCAGTTCCGGGACACCTGTCGGCTACACCTTC
CASSSGTPVGYTF
>TRBJ2-1|.|TRBV7-3|TRBD2
TGTGCCAGCAGCATCCGGTTGGCGGGGGGGCGGAATGAGCAGTTCTTC
CASSIRLAGGRNEQFF
>TRBJ2-3|.|TRBV11-2|.
TGTGCCAGCAGCTTAGCGGTGGATACGCAGTATTTT
CASSLAVDTQYF
>TRBJ1-1|.|TRBV7-8|.
TGTGCCAGCAGCTTAACTTGGGGGGACACTGAAGCTTTCTTT
CASSLTWGDTEAFF
>TRBJ2-7|.|TRBV7-8|.
TGTGCCAGCAGCTTAGCCACGGGACTCTCCTACGAGCAGTACTTC
CASSLATGLSYEQYF
>TRBJ1-2|.|TRBV5-1|TRBD1
TGCGCCAGCCGCCACACAGGGGGAGCGGGTGTCTACACCTTC
CASRHTGGAGVYTF
>TRBJ2-7|few|TRBV19|.
TGTGCCAGTAGTGGCTACAGGGAGGGCCCTGGAGTCCGATCCTACGAGCAGTACTTC
CASSGYREGPGVRSYEQYF
>TRBJ2-7|.|TRBV30|.
TGTGCCTGGACCCTCGGAGGCGAGCAGTACTTC
CAWTLGGEQYF
>TRBJ2-5|.|TRBV6-5|.
TGTGCCAGCACCCAGGGGATAAACAGGATAGAGACCCAGTACTTC
CASTQGINRIETQYF
>TRBJ1-1|.|TRBV7-3|.
TGTGCCAGCAGCTTAATTTCGACATCTGAAGCTTTCTTT
CASSLISTSEAFF
>TRBJ2-3|.|TRBV15|TRBD2
TGTGCCACCAGCAGAGATTTACTAGCGAACACAGATACGCAGTATTTT
CATSRDLLANTDTQYF
>TRBJ2-2|.|TRBV7-9|TRBD1
TGTGCCAGCAGCAAACCGGGACAGGGGGCTGGGGAGCTGTTTTTT
CASSKPGQGAGELFF
>TRBJ1-5|.|TRBV2|TRBD1
TGTGCCAGCAGTGGGACAGGGGCCATACAGCCCCAGCATTTT
CASSGTGAIQPQHF
>TRBJ2-7|.|TRBV19|.
TGTGCCAGTAGTATTGACAGCGCCTACTACGAGCAGTACTTC
CASSIDSAYYEQYF
>TRBJ1-3|once|TRBV6-6|.
TGTGCCAGCAGCTCTCACAGCTCTGGAAACACCATATATTTT
CASSSHSSGNTIYF
>TRBJ2-2|once|TRBV18|.
TGTGCCAGCTCACCACAGTTCTCCCGAGCCGGGGAGCTGTTTTTT
CASSPQFSRAGELFF
>TRBJ2-2|.|TRBV12-5|TRBD2
TGTGCTAGTGGCCCCAGCGGGAGGGTGGCCGGGGAGCTGTTTTTT
CASGPSGRVAGELFF
>TRBJ1-1|.|TRBV11-3|.
TGTGCCAGCAGCAGACTTTACCTGAACACTGAAGCTTTCTTT
CASSRLYLNTEAFF
>TRBJ2-7|few|TRBV19|.
TGTGCCAGTTCGGACAAAGGCTACGAGCAGTACTTC
CASSDKGYEQYF
>TRBJ2-2|.|TRBV9|TRBD1
TGTGCCAGCAGCACTTCAGACAGGGCGAGCGGGGAGCTGTTTTTT
CASSTSDRASGELFF
>TRBJ1-2|.|TRBV2|.
TGTGCCAGCAGTTTTGGGCAGGGCTTAAACTATGGCTACACCTTC
CASSFGQGLNYGYTF
>TRBJ1-2|.|TRBV19|.
TGTGCCAGCAAACAGGAGACAAGATATGGCTACACCTTC
CASKQETRYGYTF
>TRBJ2-1|.|TRBV19|TRBD2
TGTGCCAGTAGTGCGACTAGCGGGAGGAATGAGCAGTTCTTC
CASSATSGRNEQFF
>TRBJ2-2|few|TRBV2|TRBD1
TGTGCCAGCAGAAGAGACAGGGGGCTCGGGGAGCTGTTTTTT
CASRRDRGLGELFF
>TRBJ1-3|.|TRBV19|.
TGTGCCTCCGGGACAAATGGAAACACCATATATTTT
CASGTNGNTIYF
>TRBJ1-2|.|TRBV18|.
TGTGCCAGCTCACGAGGACAGACCGATGGCTACACCTTC
CASSRGQTDGYTF
>TRBJ1-1|.|TRBV15|.
TGTGCCACCAGTCCAGGGGATGGGTGGGGAAAAACTGAAGCTTTCTTT
CATSPGDGWGKTEAFF
>TRBJ2-1|.|TRBV7-2|.
TGTGCCAGCAGCTTAGTGCAGGGGCAAGGCAATGAGCAGTTCTTC
CASSLVQGQGNEQFF
>TRBJ2-1|.|TRBV29-1|TRBD1
TGCAGCGTTGAAAAAGGACAGGGGGCCAATGAGCAGTTCTTC
CSVEKGQGANEQFF
>TRBJ1-1|once|TRBV6-5|.
TGTGCCAGCAGTTACCTTGGGGGGGTAGGGAGAGAAGCTTTCTTT
CASSYLGGVGREAFF
>TRBJ1-5|.|TRBV27|.
TGTGCCAGCAGTCCCACCCCCTGGGGGGGTCGGAGCAATCAGCCCCAGCATTTT
CASSPTPWGGRSNQPQHF
>TRBJ1-2|.|TRBV11-2|.
TGTGCCAGCAGCCCAAGTGGGGCAGGCTACTATGGCTACACCTTC
CASSPSGAGYYGYTF
>TRBJ2-2|.|TRBV18|TRBD2
TGTGCCAGCTCACCAATGGTGGCTAGCGGGGCGAACACCGGGGAGCTGTTTTTT
CASSPMVASGANTGELFF
>TRBJ2-5|.|TRBV12-5|.
TGTGCTAGTGGTTTGGGGGGGCGGTTGGAGACCCAGTACTTC
CASGLGGRLETQYF
>TRBJ1-1|.|TRBV19|TRBD1
TGTGCCAGTAGCAGGGGACAGCTGAACACTGAAGCTTTCTTT
CASSRGQLNTEAFF
>TRBJ2-7|.|TRBV30|TRBD2
TGTGCCTGGAGTGTACTAGCGGGGTACGAGCAGTACTTC
CAWSVLAGYEQYF
>TRBJ1-2|.|TRBV7-9|TRBD1
TGTGCCGGACAAACAGGGGGGTCTAACTATGGCTACACCTTC
CAGQTGGSNYGYTF
>TRBJ2-5|.|TRBV29-1|TRBD2
TGCAGCGTTGTGAGGGCGGGGGGGCCGGGAAAGACCCAGTACTTC
CSVVRAGGPGKTQYF
>TRBJ2-7|.|TRBV7-9|TRBD1
TGTGCCAGCAGCCGGACAGGGCCGACGTACTTC
CASSRTGPTYF
>TRBJ2-1|.|TRBV6-5|TRBD2
TGTGCCAGCAGTTATCTAGCGGGAGATGGCAATGAGCAGTTCTTC
CASSYLAGDGNEQFF
>TRBJ2-5|.|TRBV5-6|TRBD2
TGTGCCAGCAGCTTGAGATTTCTAGCGGCTTTCCAAGAGACCCAGTACTTC
CASSLRFLAAFQETQYF
>TRBJ2-3|.|TRBV7-2|TRBD2
TGTGCCAGCAGCTCCCCACTAGCGGGAGTGTCAGATACGCAGTATTTT
CASSSPLAGVSDTQYF
>TRBJ2-5|.|TRBV10-3|.
TGTGCCATCAGTTTGGACAGTGACCAAGAGACCCAGTACTTC
CAISLDSDQETQYF
>TRBJ1-1|.|TRBV18|.
TGTGCCAGCTCACCTCGGCTCGAGAGGGAAGCTTTCTTT
CASSPRLEREAFF
>TRBJ2-3|.|TRBV7-9|.
TGTGCCAGCAGCACCGGGACTCTACAAGTATTTGATACGCAGTATTTT
CASSTGTLQVFDTQYF
>TRBJ2-7|few|TRBV11-2|.
TGTGCCAGCGTACCCCGTTCTGAAAACGAGCAGTACTTC
CASVPRSENEQYF
>TRBJ1-2|.|TRBV21-1|.
TGTGCCAGCAGCAAAGATCAGACAGACAACTATGGCTACACCTTC
CASSKDQTDNYGYTF
>TRBJ2-7|once|TRBV7-9|.
TGTGCCAGCAGCTACGGACAATCGAGCGAGCAGTACTTC
CASSYGQSSEQYF
>TRBJ1-5|once|TRBV2|.
TGTGCCAGCAGCGATTTTACAGGGCCCAATCAGCCCCAGCATTTT
CASSDFTGPNQPQHF
>TRBJ2-3|.|TRBV5-1|TRBD2
TGCGCCAGCAGCTTGGCAATCCTAGCGGGAGCCACAGATACGCAGTATTTT
CASSLAILAGATDTQYF